This T cell receptor (beta chain) was sequenced in a study of blood T cell repertoires in COVID-19 (dated by TCRdb to the early 2020s). Context from the whole study: The collaborator samples originated in the United States, Italy and Spain and spanned the acute and convalescent phases of COVID-19. The prospective study material was composed of cDNA or gDNA derived from T cells, B-cell-depleted T cells, or PBMCs. The dataset comprised deeply sampled blood TCRbeta repertoires from subjects exposed to, actively infected with, or recovered from COVID-19. The repertoires were made available in a free public database intended to serve as a resource for research on the immune response to SARS-CoV-2. Samples came from the ongoing ImmuneRACE study (first 160 participants) plus 1,254 subjects from 6 global collaborators. A de-identified subject ID, COVID-19 status, age in years and sex were almost always included in the sample metadata. HLA class I and class II types, where available, came from metadata supplied by the sample provider rather than from assay-based typing. The full study reports these points: How much clinical and demographic metadata was included differed by source and by participant, and the metadata was provided uncurated.

The immunoSEQ Assay, a bias-controlled multiplex PCR, was used to amplify TCRbeta CDR3 regions from genomic DNA. The published analysis was carried out like this. Nucleated cell counts per sample were estimated from amplification of reference gene primers within the assay. To quantify the absolute abundance of each unique TCRbeta CDR3 rearrangement, sequence reads were collapsed and filtered. For each sample, productive Simpson clonality was calculated as the square root of Simpson's diversity index across productive rearrangements. TCRdb retrieved this table from immuneACCESS and kept in-frame rearrangements only. Not all clones are present; in checked studies, unresolved V genes account for under half, and no reason is known for the remainder. D and trimming come from the DNA, and the V and J calls and clone size come from that table. Recorded for this sample are roughly 59,000 clones; roughly 80% of them occurred a single time. The ten largest clones take up around 9.7% of the sample.

On this clone: Its antigen is still unknown. Base qualities are not provided; no much larger clone lies one nucleotide away.

Collaborating institutions collected whole blood in K2EDTA tubes following their own protocols. For TCRbeta analysis, collaborators shipped samples in one of three forms: frozen whole blood, isolated PBMCs, or DNA extracted from either of those sample types. CDR1 and CDR2, looked up from the germline V gene (reference sequence), are LNHDA and SQIVND. The CDR3 starts with the cysteine, ends with the phenylalanine, and has 19 residues. Only the CDR3 part of the read is kept: 57 bases, read in frame from the first base. Trimming leaves V shorter by 3 bases and J shorter by 7 bases, with the junction holding 19 bases beyond the gene matches.

This receptor was obtained from a human donor in a cohort sampled during active COVID-19. The chain employs TRBV19 and TRBJ1-5; 9 bases in the junction line up with TRBD1. The sample taken for sequencing was peripheral blood. The CDR3: CASSMGRWDRVTENQPQHF. The DNA reads as follows: TGTGCCAGTAGTATGGGGAGGTGGGACAGGGTGACGGAGAACCAGCCCCAGCATTTT.